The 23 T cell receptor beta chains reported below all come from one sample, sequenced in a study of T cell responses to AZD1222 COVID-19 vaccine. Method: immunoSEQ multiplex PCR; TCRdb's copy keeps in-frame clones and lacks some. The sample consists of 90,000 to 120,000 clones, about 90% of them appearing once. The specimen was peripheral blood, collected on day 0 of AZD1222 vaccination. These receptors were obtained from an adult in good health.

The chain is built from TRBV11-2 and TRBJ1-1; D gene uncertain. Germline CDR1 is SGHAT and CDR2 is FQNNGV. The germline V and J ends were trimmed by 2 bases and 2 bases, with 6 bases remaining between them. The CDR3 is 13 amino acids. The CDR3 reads CASSLRFNTEAFF. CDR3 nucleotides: TGTGCCAGCAGCTTAAGGTTTAACACTGAAGCTTTCTTT.

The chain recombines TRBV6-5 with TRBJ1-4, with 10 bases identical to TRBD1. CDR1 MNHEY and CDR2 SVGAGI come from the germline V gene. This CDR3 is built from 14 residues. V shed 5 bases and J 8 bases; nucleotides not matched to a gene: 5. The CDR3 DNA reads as TGTGCCAGCAGTCGACAGGGGGCCGGGGAAAAACTGTTTTTT. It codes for CASSRQGAGEKLFF.

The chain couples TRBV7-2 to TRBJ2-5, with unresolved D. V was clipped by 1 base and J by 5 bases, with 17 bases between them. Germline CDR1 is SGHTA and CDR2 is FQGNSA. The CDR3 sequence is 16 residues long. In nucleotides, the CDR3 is TGTGCCAGCAGCTTAGGGTACGGAAGCACCACGGAGACCCAGTACTTC. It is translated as CASSLGYGSTTETQYF. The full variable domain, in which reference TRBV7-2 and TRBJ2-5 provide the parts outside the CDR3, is GAGVSQSPSNKVTEKGKDVELRCDPISGHTALYWYRQSLGQGLEFLIYFQGNSAPDKSGLPSDRFSAERTGGSVSTLTIQRTQQEDSAVYLCASSLGYGSTTETQYFGPGTRLLVL.

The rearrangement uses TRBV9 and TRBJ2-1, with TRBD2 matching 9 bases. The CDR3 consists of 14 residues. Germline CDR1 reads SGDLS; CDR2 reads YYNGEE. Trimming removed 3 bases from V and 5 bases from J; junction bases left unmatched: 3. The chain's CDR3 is CASSAGTSNNEQFF. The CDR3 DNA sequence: TGTGCCAGCAGCGCCGGGACTAGCAACAATGAGCAGTTCTTC.

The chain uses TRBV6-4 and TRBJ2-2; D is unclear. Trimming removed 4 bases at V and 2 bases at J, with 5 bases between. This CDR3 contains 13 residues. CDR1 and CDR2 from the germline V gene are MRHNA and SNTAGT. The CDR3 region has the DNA TGTGCCAGCAGTGCCCCCAACACCGGGGAGCTGTTTTTT. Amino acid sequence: CASSAPNTGELFF.

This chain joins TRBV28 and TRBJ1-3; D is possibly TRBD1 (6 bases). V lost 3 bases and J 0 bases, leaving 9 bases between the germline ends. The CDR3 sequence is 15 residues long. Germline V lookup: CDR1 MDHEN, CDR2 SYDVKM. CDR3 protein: CASSFGQNSGNTIYF. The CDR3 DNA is TGTGCCAGCAGTTTTGGACAGAACTCTGGAAACACCATATATTTT.

CDR3: CATSRVTGNSPLHF. In DNA form, the CDR3 reads TGTGCCACCAGCAGAGTTACAGGGAATTCACCCCTCCACTTT. The genes are TRBV15 and TRBJ1-6, with D maybe TRBD1 (6 bases). Germline V CDR1 and CDR2: LNHNV, YYDKDF (reference sequence). The CDR3 is 14 amino acids. V lost 1 base to trimming and J lost 7 bases, with 8 bases between them.

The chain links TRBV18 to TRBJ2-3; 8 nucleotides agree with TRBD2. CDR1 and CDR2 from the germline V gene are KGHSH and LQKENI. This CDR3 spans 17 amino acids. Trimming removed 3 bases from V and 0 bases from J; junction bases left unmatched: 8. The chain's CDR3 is CASSPRGGLHSTDTQYF. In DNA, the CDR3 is TGTGCCAGCTCACCTCGGGGGGGACTCCACAGCACAGATACGCAGTATTTT. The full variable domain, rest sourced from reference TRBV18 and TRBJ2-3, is NAGVMQNPRHLVRRRGQEARLRCSPMKGHSHVYWYRQLPEEGLKFMVYLQKENIIDESGMPKERFSAEFPKEGPSILRIQQVVRGDSAAYFCASSPRGGLHSTDTQYFGPGTRLTVL.

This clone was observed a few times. The CDR3 region has the DNA TGTGCCAGCAGGGACACAGGGCGGGCTCAGCCCCAGCATTTT. As protein: CASRDTGRAQPQHF. V is TRBV2 and J is TRBJ1-5; tentatively, D is TRBD1 (6 bases). Per germline, CDR1 SNHLY and CDR2 FYNNEI. V was shortened by 6 bases and J by 6 bases, with 15 bases between the two germline ends. This CDR3 has 14 amino acids.

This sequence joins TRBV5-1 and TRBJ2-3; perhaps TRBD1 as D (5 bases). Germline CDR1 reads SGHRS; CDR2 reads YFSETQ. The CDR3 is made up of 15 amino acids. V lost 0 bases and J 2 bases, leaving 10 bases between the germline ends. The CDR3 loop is CASSLGGQTTDTQYF. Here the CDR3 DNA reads TGCGCCAGCAGCTTGGGTGGACAAACCACAGATACGCAGTATTTT.

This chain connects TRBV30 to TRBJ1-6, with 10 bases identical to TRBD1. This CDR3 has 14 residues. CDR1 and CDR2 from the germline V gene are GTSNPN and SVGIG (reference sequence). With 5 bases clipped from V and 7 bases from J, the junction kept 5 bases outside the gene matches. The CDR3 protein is CAWFPGQGNSPLHF. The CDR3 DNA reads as TGTGCCTGGTTCCCGGGACAGGGGAATTCACCCCTCCACTTT.

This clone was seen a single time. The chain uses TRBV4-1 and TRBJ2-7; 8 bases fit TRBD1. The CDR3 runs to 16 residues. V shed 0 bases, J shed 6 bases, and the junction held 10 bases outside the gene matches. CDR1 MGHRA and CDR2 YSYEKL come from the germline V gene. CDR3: CASSQDPNRGASEQYF. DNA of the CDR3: TGCGCCAGCAGCCAAGATCCTAACAGGGGGGCAAGCGAGCAGTACTTC.

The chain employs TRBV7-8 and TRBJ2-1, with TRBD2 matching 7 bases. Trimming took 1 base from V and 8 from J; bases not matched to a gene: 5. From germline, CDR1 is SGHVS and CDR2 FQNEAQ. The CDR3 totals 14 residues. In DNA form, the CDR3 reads TGTGCCAGCAGCTTAGGGACTAGGTTCTATGAGCAGTTCTTC. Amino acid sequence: CASSLGTRFYEQFF.

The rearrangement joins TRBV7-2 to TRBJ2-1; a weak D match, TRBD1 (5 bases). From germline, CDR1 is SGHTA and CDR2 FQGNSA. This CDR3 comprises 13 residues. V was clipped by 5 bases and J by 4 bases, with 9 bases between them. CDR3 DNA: TGTGCCAGCAGCGAACAGGTATACAATGAGCAGTTCTTC. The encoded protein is CASSEQVYNEQFF.

CDR3 in amino acids: CASSMGGRTEAFF. CDR3 in DNA: TGTGCCAGTAGTATGGGGGGCCGGACTGAAGCTTTCTTT. The J gene is TRBJ1-1, the V gene TRBV19, with a weak D call TRBD1 (6 bases). Germline CDR1 and CDR2: LNHDA and SQIVND (reference sequence). The length of the CDR3 is 13 residues. Trimming removed 3 bases from V and 5 bases from J, with 10 bases in between.

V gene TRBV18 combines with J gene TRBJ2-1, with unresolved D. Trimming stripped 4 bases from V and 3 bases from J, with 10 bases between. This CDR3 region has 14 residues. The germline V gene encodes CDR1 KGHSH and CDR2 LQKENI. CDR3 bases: TGTGCCAGCTCACTTCAGACGGGCTACAATGAGCAGTTCTTC. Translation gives CASSLQTGYNEQFF.

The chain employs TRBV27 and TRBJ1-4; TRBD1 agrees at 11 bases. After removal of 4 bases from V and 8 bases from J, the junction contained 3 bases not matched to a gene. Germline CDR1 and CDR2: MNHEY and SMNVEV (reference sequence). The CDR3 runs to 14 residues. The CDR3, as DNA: TGTGCCAGCAGTTCCGGGACAGGGGGAGAAAAACTGTTTTTT. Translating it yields CASSSGTGGEKLFF.

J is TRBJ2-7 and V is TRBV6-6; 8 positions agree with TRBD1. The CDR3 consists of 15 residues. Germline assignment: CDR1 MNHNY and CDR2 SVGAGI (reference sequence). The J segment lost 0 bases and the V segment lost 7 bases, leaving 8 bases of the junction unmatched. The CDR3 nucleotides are TGTGCCAGCACCCCCCGACAGGGGAGCTCCTACGAGCAGTACTTC. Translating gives CASTPRQGSSYEQYF.

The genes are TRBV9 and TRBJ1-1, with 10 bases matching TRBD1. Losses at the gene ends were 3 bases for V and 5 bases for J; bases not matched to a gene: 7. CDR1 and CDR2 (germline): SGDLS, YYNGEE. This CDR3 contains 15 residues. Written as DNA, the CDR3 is TGTGCCAGCAGCGCTCGGACAGGGGGGGTTACTGAAGCTTTCTTT. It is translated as CASSARTGGVTEAFF.

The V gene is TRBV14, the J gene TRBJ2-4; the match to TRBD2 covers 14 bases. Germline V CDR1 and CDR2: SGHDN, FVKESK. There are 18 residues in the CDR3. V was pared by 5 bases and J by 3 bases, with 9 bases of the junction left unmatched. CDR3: CASSKGTSGSLGKNIQYF. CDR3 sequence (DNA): TGTGCCAGCAGCAAAGGGACTAGCGGGAGTCTTGGCAAAAACATTCAGTACTTC.

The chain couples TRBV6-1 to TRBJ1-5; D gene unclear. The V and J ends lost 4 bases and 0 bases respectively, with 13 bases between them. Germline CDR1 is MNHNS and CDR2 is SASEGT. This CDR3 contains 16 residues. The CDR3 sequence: CASSGRTEYSNQPQHF. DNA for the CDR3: TGTGCCAGCAGTGGACGGACGGAGTATAGCAATCAGCCCCAGCATTTT.

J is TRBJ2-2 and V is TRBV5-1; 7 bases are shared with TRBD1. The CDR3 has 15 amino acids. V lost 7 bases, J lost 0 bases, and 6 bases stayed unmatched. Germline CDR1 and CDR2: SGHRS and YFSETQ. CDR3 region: CASADRVANTGELFF. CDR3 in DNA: TGCGCCAGCGCCGACAGGGTCGCGAACACCGGGGAGCTGTTTTTT. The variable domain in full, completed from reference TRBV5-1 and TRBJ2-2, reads KAGVTQTPRYLIKTRGQQVTLSCSPISGHRSVSWYQQTPGQGLQFLFEYFSETQRNKGNFPGRFSGRQFSNSRSEMNVSTLELGDSALYLCASADRVANTGELFFGEGSRLTVL.

CDR3 loop: CSVGGPISSSTEAFF. The CDR3 DNA follows: TGCAGCGTTGGGGGCCCAATCTCATCCTCAACTGAAGCTTTCTTT. V gene TRBV29-1 combines with J gene TRBJ1-1; a possible D gene is TRBD1 (5 bases). The V and J ends lost 4 bases and 5 bases respectively, with 20 bases between them. This CDR3 has 15 residues. Per germline, CDR1 SQVTM and CDR2 ANQGSEA.